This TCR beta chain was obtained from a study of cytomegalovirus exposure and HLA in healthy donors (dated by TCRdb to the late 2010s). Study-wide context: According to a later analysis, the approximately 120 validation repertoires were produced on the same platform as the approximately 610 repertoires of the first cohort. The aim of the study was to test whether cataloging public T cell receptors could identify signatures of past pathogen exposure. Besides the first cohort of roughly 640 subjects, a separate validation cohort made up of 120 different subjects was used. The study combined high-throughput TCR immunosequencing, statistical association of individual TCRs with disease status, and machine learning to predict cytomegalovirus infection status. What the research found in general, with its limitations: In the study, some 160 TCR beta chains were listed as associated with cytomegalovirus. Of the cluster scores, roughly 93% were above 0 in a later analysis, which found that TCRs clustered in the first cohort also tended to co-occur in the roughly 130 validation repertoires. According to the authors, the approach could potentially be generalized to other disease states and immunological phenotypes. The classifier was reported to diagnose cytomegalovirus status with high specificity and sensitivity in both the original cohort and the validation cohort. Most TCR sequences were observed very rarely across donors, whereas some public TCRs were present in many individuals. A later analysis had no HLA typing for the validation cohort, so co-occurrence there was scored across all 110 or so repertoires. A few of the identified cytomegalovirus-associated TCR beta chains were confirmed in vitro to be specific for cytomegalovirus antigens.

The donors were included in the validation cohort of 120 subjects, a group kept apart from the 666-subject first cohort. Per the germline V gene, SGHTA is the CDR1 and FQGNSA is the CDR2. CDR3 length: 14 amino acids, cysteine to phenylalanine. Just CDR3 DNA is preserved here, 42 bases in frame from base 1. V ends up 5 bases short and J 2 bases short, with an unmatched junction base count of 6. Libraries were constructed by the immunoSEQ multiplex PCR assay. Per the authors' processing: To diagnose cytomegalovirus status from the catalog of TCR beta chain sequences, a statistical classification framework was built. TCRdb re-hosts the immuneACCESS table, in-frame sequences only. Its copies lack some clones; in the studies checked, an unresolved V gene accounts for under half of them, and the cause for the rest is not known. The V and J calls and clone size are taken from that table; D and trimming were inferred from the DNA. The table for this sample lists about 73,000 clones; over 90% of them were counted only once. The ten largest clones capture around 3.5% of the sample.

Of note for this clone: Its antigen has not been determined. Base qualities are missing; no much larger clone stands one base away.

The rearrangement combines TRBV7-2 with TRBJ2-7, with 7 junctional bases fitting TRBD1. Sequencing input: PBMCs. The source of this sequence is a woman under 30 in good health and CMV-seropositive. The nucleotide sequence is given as TGTGCCAGCAGCACTAGACAGGGAACCTACGAGCAGTACTTC. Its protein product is CASSTRQGTYEQYF. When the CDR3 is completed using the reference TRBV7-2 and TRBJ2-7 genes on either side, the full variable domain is GAGVSQSPSNKVTEKGKDVELRCDPISGHTALYWYRQSLGQGLEFLIYFQGNSAPDKSGLPSDRFSAERTGGSVSTLTIQRTQQEDSAVYLCASSTRQGTYEQYFGPGTRLTVT.